Listed below are T cell receptor beta chains from one sample, sequenced in a study of cytomegalovirus exposure and HLA in healthy donors. Here immunoSEQ multiplex PCR was the method, and the copy in TCRdb shows in-frame clones only, minus some. Its table lists over 100,000 clones. The specimen was PBMCs. The receptors shown here come from a man between 35 and 55 years old in good health and CMV-seropositive. Each CDR3 is given with its conserved first and last residue. Fields, in order: J gene, V gene, D gene, CDR3 DNA, CDR3 protein. The D gene is left open where the match is weak.

J: TRBJ1-6; V: TRBV5-6; D: NA; DNA: TGTGCCAGCAGCTGGGGCGGCGGGAGCTCCTATAATTCACCCCTCCACTTT; CDR3: CASSWGGGSSYNSPLHF
J: TRBJ2-3; V: TRBV2; D: TRBD2; DNA: TGTGCCAGCAGTGGCTACTTGGTAGCGGGAGAAACAGATACGCAGTATTTT; CDR3: CASSGYLVAGETDTQYF
J: TRBJ2-1; V: TRBV11-3; D: NA; DNA: TGTGCCAGCAGCTTAGATCATCAGGGTGAGCAGTTCTTC; CDR3: CASSLDHQGEQFF
J: TRBJ1-2; V: TRBV27; D: NA; DNA: TGTGCCAGCAGCCCGGGGTTCGGGGTGGGGAATGGCTACACCTTC; CDR3: CASSPGFGVGNGYTF
J: TRBJ2-3; V: TRBV11-1; D: TRBD2; DNA: TGTGCCAGCAGCTTAGGGGCGGGAGTTACAGATACGCAGTATTTT; CDR3: CASSLGAGVTDTQYF
J: TRBJ2-7; V: TRBV5-1; D: TRBD1; DNA: TGCGCCAGCAGCTATGCGAGGGACAGGGGCCACGAGCAGTACTTC; CDR3: CASSYARDRGHEQYF
J: TRBJ1-2; V: TRBV6-6; D: NA; DNA: TGTGCCAGCAGAGACAGGCATAACTATGGCTACACCTTC; CDR3: CASRDRHNYGYTF
J: TRBJ2-5; V: TRBV23-1; D: NA; DNA: TGCGCCCTGGGGCGGGGAGAGACCCAGTACTTC; CDR3: CALGRGETQYF
J: TRBJ1-5; V: TRBV2; D: TRBD1; DNA: TGTGCCAGCAGAGGACAGGGGAAACAGCCCCAGCATTTT; CDR3: CASRGQGKQPQHF
J: TRBJ2-1; V: TRBV10-3; D: NA; DNA: TGTGCCATCGATCAGGGGAACGTCTACAATGAGCAGTTCTTC; CDR3: CAIDQGNVYNEQFF
J: TRBJ2-3; V: TRBV6-6; D: TRBD1; DNA: TGTGCCAGTGGGACAGGGTTCAACACAGATACGCAGTATTTT; CDR3: CASGTGFNTDTQYF
J: TRBJ2-5; V: TRBV25-1; D: NA; DNA: TGTGCCAGCAGTGAATTTAGGGCGGGACGGGGAGAGACCCAGTACTTC; CDR3: CASSEFRAGRGETQYF
J: TRBJ2-6; V: TRBV7-2; D: NA; DNA: TGTGCCAGCAGCTTAGTAGGAGGGGGCGGAGGGGCCAACGTCCTGACTTTC; CDR3: CASSLVGGGGGANVLTF
J: TRBJ1-5; V: TRBV28; D: NA; DNA: TGTGCCAGCAGGGGGGGAGGCGGCAATCAGCCCCAGCATTTT; CDR3: CASRGGGGNQPQHF
J: TRBJ1-2; V: TRBV4-1; D: NA; DNA: TGCGCCAGCAGCCTCCCAACGGGGGGGCGTTTATATGGCTACACCTTC; CDR3: CASSLPTGGRLYGYTF
J: TRBJ2-2; V: TRBV6-1; D: NA; DNA: TGTGCCAGCAGGGGCAGGGATCCCAACACCGGGGAGCTGTTTTTT; CDR3: CASRGRDPNTGELFF
J: TRBJ2-3; V: TRBV5-4; D: TRBD2; DNA: TGTGCCAGCAGCCGAGGAGAGAGGACTAGCGGACGAGATACGCAGTATTTT; CDR3: CASSRGERTSGRDTQYF
J: TRBJ1-2; V: TRBV5-6; D: NA; DNA: TGTGCCAGCAGCTTGGTCGAGGTAAACTATGGCTACACCTTC; CDR3: CASSLVEVNYGYTF
J: TRBJ1-3; V: TRBV5-6; D: NA; DNA: TGTGCCAGCAGCTTGGGACACCTGTCTGGAAACACCATATATTTT; CDR3: CASSLGHLSGNTIYF
J: TRBJ2-2; V: TRBV11-1; D: TRBD2; DNA: TGTGCCAGCAGCTTAGGAGTGCGGACTAGTCCCGGGGAGCTGTTTTTT; CDR3: CASSLGVRTSPGELFF
J: TRBJ2-1; V: TRBV20-1; D: NA; DNA: TGCAGTGCTCATAGCTATCAGTTCTTC; CDR3: CSAHSYQFF
J: TRBJ2-7; V: TRBV5-1; D: NA; DNA: TGCGCCAGCAGCTTGGTTTCCCAGGGTTCCTACGAGCAGTACTTC; CDR3: CASSLVSQGSYEQYF
J: TRBJ2-1; V: TRBV9; D: TRBD2; DNA: TGTGCCAGCACATTAGCGGGAGGGCTGGGTGAGCAGTTCTTC; CDR3: CASTLAGGLGEQFF
J: TRBJ2-7; V: TRBV11-2; D: TRBD1; DNA: TGTGCCAGCAGGCGTGGGACAGGCCTTTCGTACGAGCAGTACTTC; CDR3: CASRRGTGLSYEQYF
J: TRBJ2-3; V: TRBV5-1; D: TRBD2; DNA: TGCGCCAGCAGCGCGGGGACTAGCGGAACAGATACGCAGTATTTT; CDR3: CASSAGTSGTDTQYF
J: TRBJ1-5; V: TRBV7-2; D: NA; DNA: TGTGCCAGCAGCCCGGACAGCCTAGGGGCCCAGCCCCAGCATTTT; CDR3: CASSPDSLGAQPQHF
J: TRBJ1-1; V: TRBV7-8; D: NA; DNA: TGTGCCAGCAGCCGCGCTACAGGGAAAAGGGACACTGAAGCTTTCTTT; CDR3: CASSRATGKRDTEAFF
J: TRBJ2-7; V: TRBV5-4; D: NA; DNA: TGTGCCAGCAGCCTCGAGAGGGTAAACGAGCAGTACTTC; CDR3: CASSLERVNEQYF
J: TRBJ2-7; V: TRBV7-9; D: TRBD2; DNA: TGTGCCAGCAGTCGTAGACTAGCGGGAGCGAACGAGCAGTACTTC; CDR3: CASSRRLAGANEQYF
J: TRBJ2-7; V: TRBV6-5; D: TRBD2; DNA: TGTGCCAGCAGTTCCGCCGTGGGCGGGAGTCGCGAGCAGTACTTC; CDR3: CASSSAVGGSREQYF
J: TRBJ2-1; V: TRBV7-9; D: TRBD2; DNA: TGTGCCAGCAGCTTAGTACTAGCGGGAGGGTTTCGAGGCAATGAGCAGTTCTTC; CDR3: CASSLVLAGGFRGNEQFF
J: TRBJ2-7; V: TRBV15; D: NA; DNA: TGTGCCACCAGCAGAGACGTGGGAGGCACCTACGAGCAGTACTTC; CDR3: CATSRDVGGTYEQYF